This T cell receptor (beta chain) emerged from a study of T cell repertoires in cytomegalovirus infection. The overall study: CMV infection plus the matching HLA type was flagged by public TCR beta signatures.

In regard to this clonotype: Its antigen remains unknown.

One entry per CDR3 protein results from TCRdb running MiXCR on the reads. Here the sample spans around 210,000 distinct CDR3 sequences, 6.5% being singletons. V was cut by 2 bases and J by 0 bases, with 11 bases left in between. CDR3 length equals 15 residues. Germline loops: CDR1 SEHNR, CDR2 FQNEAQ (reference sequence). Regarding the study as a whole: Individuals carrying CMV plus the relevant HLA were identified by cumulative frequency of public TCR beta families. Within the response measured ex vivo, HLA-C-restricted CMV-specific TCR beta clonotypes were dominant.

This receptor was identified in a human donor in good health (CMV status not recorded). Some clones in this sample may be carry-over from other donors' samples. Source material: PBMCs. This chain links TRBV7-9 with TRBJ2-7; possible D gene TRBD2, 5 bases. The CDR3 DNA is TGTGCCAGCAGCTTACTAGCAGCGGCCTCCTACGAGCAGTACTTC. Protein sequence: CASSLLAAASYEQYF.